These T cell receptor beta chains were read from a single sample in a study of T cell repertoires and leukemia-associated antigens. A single record per CDR3 protein comes from TCRdb applying MiXCR to the 5' RACE reads. The sample gives almost 10,000 distinct CDR3 sequences, roughly 40% of which show up once; over 45% is in the top ten. For these TCRs, the target antigens are not known. The sample consisted of CD3+ T cells sorted from blood and cultured. The source of these receptors is a female donor in good health. The CDR3 runs from the conserved cysteine through the conserved F or W. D genes are given only for firm matches. Rows give clone size only sometimes, using once, few, many, or a class for an expanded clone.

J,D,V,size,CDR3,DNA
TRBJ2-4,NA,TRBV11-2,many,CASSLVLGDGKNIQYF,TGTGCCAGCAGCTTAGTGCTGGGTGACGGCAAAAACATTCAGTACTTC
TRBJ1-5,TRBD1,TRBV28,NA,CASSLGDSRNQPQHF,TGTGCCAGCAGTTTAGGGGACAGCCGCAATCAGCCCCAGCATTTT
TRBJ1-2,TRBD1,TRBV20-1,NA,CSARDLRRGPLGYGYTF,TGCAGTGCTAGAGATCTTCGCAGGGGGCCGCTAGGCTATGGCTACACCTTC
TRBJ2-1,TRBD2,TRBV27,medium-sized,CASTEGLAGAGEQFF,TGTGCCAGCACCGAGGGACTAGCGGGAGCGGGTGAGCAGTTCTTC
TRBJ2-3,NA,TRBV29-1,many,CSVPGPWVDTQYF,TGCAGCGTTCCGGGTCCCTGGGTGGATACGCAGTATTTT
TRBJ1-3,NA,TRBV20-1,NA,CSARVQGYGNTIYF,TGCAGTGCTAGAGTGCAGGGTTATGGAAACACCATATATTTT
TRBJ1-5,NA,TRBV6-2/TRBV6-3,many,CASMSGFDRQPQHF,TGTGCCAGCATGTCGGGTTTTGATCGTCAGCCCCAGCATTTT
TRBJ2-5,NA,TRBV7-2,NA,CASSLSGSGIETQYF,TGTGCCAGCAGCTTGTCGGGGAGCGGAATTGAGACCCAGTACTTC
TRBJ2-7,NA,TRBV6-1,NA,CASSEGYNLCEQYF,TGTGCCAGCAGTGAAGGCTACAATCTCTGCGAGCAGTACTTC
TRBJ2-7,NA,TRBV4-3,many,CASSQEEGSHYEQYF,TGCGCCAGCAGCCAAGAAGAGGGTAGTCACTACGAGCAGTACTTC
TRBJ2-3,NA,TRBV5-1,NA,CASSLASGTGRDTQYF,TGCGCCAGCAGCTTGGCTAGCGGGACAGGGCGTGATACGCAGTATTTT
TRBJ2-1,NA,TRBV20-1,NA,CSARSLKSASLDNEQFF,TGCAGTGCTAGATCCCTAAAAAGCGCGAGCCTAGACAATGAGCAGTTCTTC